Shown below are 27 T cell receptor beta chains from a single sample sequenced in a study of cytomegalovirus exposure and HLA in healthy donors. The PCR ran on 60 Vbeta and 13 Jbeta primers. Sequencing was performed with immunoSEQ multiplex PCR; in TCRdb, only in-frame clones are kept and a portion is missing. The sample yields about 140,000 clones, approximately 62% seen once. The sequencing sample was made of PBMCs. These receptors were obtained from a human donor in good health.

This clone was detected a few times. The chain combines TRBV10-3 with TRBJ1-5; 8 positions match TRBD1. Per germline, CDR1 ENHRY and CDR2 SYGVKD. With 6 bases clipped from V and 3 bases from J, the junction kept 7 bases outside the gene matches. The CDR3 totals 15 residues. CDR3 coding DNA: TGTGCCATCAGCCCCGGGACAGGAGTCAATCAGCCCCAGCATTTT. Protein product: CAISPGTGVNQPQHF.

V and J are TRBV7-7 and TRBJ2-1; 8 bases agree with TRBD2. The V and J ends lost 5 bases and 10 bases, in that order; junction bases with no gene match: 4. The germline V gene has CDR1 SSHAT and CDR2 FNYEAQ (reference sequence). The CDR3 length is 12 residues. The CDR3 DNA follows: TGTGCCAGCAGCCCTATAGCGGGAGAGCAGTTCTTC. Translation: CASSPIAGEQFF.

J is TRBJ2-2 and V is TRBV27, with a weak D call TRBD2 (6 bases). Trimming removed 10 bases from V and 2 bases from J, with 11 bases in between. Germline V gene lookup returns CDR1 MNHEY and CDR2 SMNVEV (reference sequence). This CDR3 comprises 13 residues. The CDR3: CAIGGGNTGELFF. The CDR3 DNA reads as TGTGCCATTGGGGGAGGAAACACCGGGGAGCTGTTTTTT.

This chain uses TRBV5-1 with TRBJ2-5; 10 nucleotides line up with TRBD1. The J call may be in error: the DNA end matches TRBJ2-7 better. There are 16 residues in the CDR3. Germline V gene lookup returns CDR1 SGHRS and CDR2 YFSETQ. The CDR3 DNA follows: TGCGCCAGCAGCTTGGCCCCGGGACAGGGGAACTACGAGCAGTACTTC. Its protein is CASSLAPGQGNYEQYF.

The chain is built from TRBV9 and TRBJ2-1, with 9 bases that match TRBD2. V dropped 0 bases and J dropped 5; count of bases not matched to a gene: 9. CDR3 length: 17 residues. The germline V gene encodes CDR1 SGDLS and CDR2 YYNGEE. CDR3 sequence: CASSVGAIAGEHNEQFF. For the CDR3, the DNA is TGTGCCAGCAGCGTAGGGGCCATAGCGGGAGAGCACAATGAGCAGTTCTTC.

CDR3 amino acids: CASSLGRHQPQHF. The CDR3 nucleotides are TGTGCCAGCAGCTTGGGCAGGCATCAGCCCCAGCATTTT. The J gene is TRBJ1-5, the V gene TRBV5-6; D is undetermined. This CDR3 spans 13 amino acids. Trimming pared 0 bases from V and 5 bases from J, leaving 6 bases between. CDR1 is SGHDT and CDR2 is YYEEEE in the germline V gene.

This clone came up a few times. The chain combines TRBV25-1 with TRBJ1-4; D is unclear. Germline CDR1 is MGHDK and CDR2 is SYGVNS. This CDR3 contains 15 residues. Trimming took off 2 bases at V and 4 bases at J, with 11 bases between the two ends. The CDR3 here is CASSEVRGINEKLFF. CDR3 nucleotides: TGTGCCAGCAGTGAAGTTCGGGGAATTAATGAAAAACTGTTTTTT.

This chain links TRBV7-6 with TRBJ2-6; the match to TRBD2 covers 7 bases. CDR1 is SGHVS and CDR2 is FNYEAQ in the germline V gene. The CDR3 spans 16 residues. V lost 4 bases and J lost 2; bases outside the gene matches: 5. The CDR3 coding sequence is TGTGCCAGCAGCTCCTCGGGGGGACCTGGGGCCAACGTCCTGACTTTC. As protein: CASSSSGGPGANVLTF.

The chain is built from TRBV6-5 and TRBJ2-3, with D perhaps matching TRBD2 (5 bases). Germline CDR1 is MNHEY and CDR2 is SVGAGI. This CDR3 spans 12 amino acids. Trimming stripped 2 bases from V and 5 bases from J, with 5 bases between. DNA of the CDR3: TGTGCCAGCAGTTACGAGGGAGATACGCAGTATTTT. This sequence encodes CASSYEGDTQYF.

This chain links TRBV27 with TRBJ2-2; the D is unclear. Trimming pared 0 bases from V and 0 bases from J, leaving 5 bases between. This CDR3 comprises 15 residues. Germline V gives CDR1 MNHEY, CDR2 SMNVEV (reference sequence). The CDR3 is CASSLSVPNTGELFF. CDR3 coding DNA: TGTGCCAGCAGTTTATCCGTTCCGAACACCGGGGAGCTGTTTTTT.

This clone occurred a few times. This chain joins TRBV4-3 and TRBJ2-1; D not resolved. Germline lookup yields CDR1 LGHNA and CDR2 YSLEER. The germline V and J ends were trimmed by 0 bases and 4 bases, with 10 bases remaining between them. The CDR3 contains 15 residues. The CDR3 DNA follows: TGCGCCAGCAGCCAAGAAGTTGTCGGGTACAATGAGCAGTTCTTC. Residues: CASSQEVVGYNEQFF.

The V gene is TRBV5-1, the J gene TRBJ1-5; unclear D gene. Germline-derived CDR1 and CDR2 are SGHRS and YFSETQ. Trimming cost V 0 bases and J 2 bases, with 9 bases left between them. This CDR3 has 15 amino acids. CDR3 amino acids: CASSLDGGGNQPQHF. The CDR3 DNA sequence: TGCGCCAGCAGCTTGGATGGCGGGGGCAATCAGCCCCAGCATTTT.

CDR3: CATSRGGARSYEQYF. The CDR3 coding sequence is TGTGCCACCAGCAGAGGAGGCGCCAGATCCTACGAGCAGTACTTC. V gene TRBV15 combines with J gene TRBJ2-7; D is uncertain. The CDR3 has 15 residues. The V end was cut by 1 base, the J end by 1 base, with 11 bases between. The germline CDR1 and CDR2 sequences are LNHNV and YYDKDF (reference sequence).

The chain couples TRBV14 to TRBJ2-7; a possible D gene is TRBD2 (6 bases). The CDR3 runs 16 residues. The germline CDR1 and CDR2 sequences are SGHDN and FVKESK. Trimming pared 0 bases from V and 0 bases from J, leaving 12 bases between. This chain's CDR3 is CASSQDRRDSSYEQYF. DNA for the CDR3: TGTGCCAGCAGCCAAGATAGGAGGGATAGCTCCTACGAGCAGTACTTC.

The J gene is TRBJ2-7, the V gene TRBV6-5; 8 bases map to TRBD2. The J segment lost 0 bases and the V segment lost 7 bases, leaving 8 bases of the junction unmatched. There are 15 residues in the CDR3. Germline-derived CDR1 and CDR2 are MNHEY and SVGAGI. For the CDR3, the DNA is TGTGCCAGCACCAAGGGGCTAGCGGGCTCCTACGAGCAGTACTTC. This sequence encodes CASTKGLAGSYEQYF.

This clone has only a few counts. The chain couples TRBV2 to TRBJ2-7, with 8 positions matching TRBD2. This CDR3 region has 13 residues. The trim removed 10 bases at V and 1 base at J, leaving 6 bases unmatched. CDR1 is SNHLY and CDR2 is FYNNEI in the germline V gene. CDR3 residues: CATQREWSYEQYF. The CDR3 DNA follows: TGTGCCACACAGCGGGAGTGGTCCTACGAGCAGTACTTC.

The chain carries TRBV29-1 and TRBJ2-3, with D perhaps matching TRBD2 (7 bases). The CDR3 length is 13 residues. Trimming shortened V by 6 bases and J by 2 bases, and 12 bases separated the two germline ends. CDR1 SQVTM and CDR2 ANQGSEA come from the germline V gene. This CDR3 reads CSVVGGLTDTQYF. CDR3 DNA: TGCAGCGTGGTGGGGGGGCTCACAGATACGCAGTATTTT.

This clone was seen only once. This sequence joins TRBV19 and TRBJ2-2; tentative D call: TRBD1 (6 bases). The CDR3 length is 15 residues. Germline CDR1 is LNHDA and CDR2 is SQIVND (reference sequence). V dropped 4 bases and J dropped 4 bases, with 13 bases sitting between them. CDR3 DNA: TGTGCCAGTAGTAGTTACAGGGCGGGCACCGGGGAGCTGTTTTTT. It yields the protein CASSSYRAGTGELFF.

The V gene is TRBV7-2, the J gene TRBJ2-5; TRBD2 might be the D (6 bases). The CDR3 contains 13 residues. Trimming took 3 bases from V and 6 from J, leaving 11 bases between them. In germline, CDR1 is SGHTA, CDR2 FQGNSA. The CDR3 region is CASSLTRMQTQYF. The CDR3 DNA reads as TGTGCCAGCAGCTTGACTAGGATGCAGACCCAGTACTTC.

This clone was detected once. V gene TRBV27 combines with J gene TRBJ2-7; 8 bases agree with TRBD1. The ends lost 3 bases at V and 3 bases at J; junction bases unmatched: 1. This CDR3 spans 13 amino acids. Per the germline V gene, CDR1 is MNHEY and CDR2 is SMNVEV (reference sequence). CDR3 DNA sequence: TGTGCCAGCAGTTTCGGACAGGGCTACGAGCAGTACTTC. Translation gives CASSFGQGYEQYF.

This sequence joins TRBV21-1 and TRBJ1-2. TRBV21-1 is assigned pseudogene status. This CDR3 region has 12 residues. Written as DNA, the CDR3 is TGTGCCAGCAGCAAAAGGTCGGGAGGCTACACCTTC. As protein: CASSKRSGGYTF.

V is TRBV7-2 and J is TRBJ1-2; TRBD1 is a possible D gene (6 bases). CDR1 is SGHTA and CDR2 is FQGNSA in the germline V gene. CDR3 length equals 15 residues. V shed 0 bases and J shed 3 bases, with 11 bases lying between them. Here the CDR3 DNA reads TGTGCCAGCAGCTTAGCATCCGAGGGGGACTATGGCTACACCTTC. Amino acids: CASSLASEGDYGYTF.

The chain employs TRBV28 and TRBJ1-5; weak D call: TRBD1 (6 bases). V shed 2 bases and J shed 4 bases, with 12 bases lying between them. Per germline, CDR1 MDHEN and CDR2 SYDVKM. The CDR3 covers 15 residues. CDR3 sequence: CASSLNGQTNQPQHF. The CDR3 DNA follows: TGTGCCAGCAGTTTAAACGGACAGACTAATCAGCCCCAGCATTTT.

This chain connects TRBV18 to TRBJ2-1; maybe TRBD1 (6 bases). The germline V gene has CDR1 KGHSH and CDR2 LQKENI. The V and J ends lost 3 bases and 1 base respectively, with 7 bases between them. The CDR3 covers 14 residues. CDR3 DNA: TGTGCCAGCTCACCCGACAGGTCCTACAATGAGCAGTTCTTC. Translating gives CASSPDRSYNEQFF.

The chain couples TRBV6-1 to TRBJ1-4; D is perhaps TRBD1 (5 bases). This CDR3 has 12 residues. V shed 4 bases and J shed 5 bases, with 5 bases lying between them. The germline gives CDR1 MNHNS, CDR2 SASEGT. The CDR3: CASSGQNEKLFF. In nucleotides, the CDR3 is TGTGCCAGCAGTGGACAGAATGAAAAACTGTTTTTT.

V and J are TRBV9 and TRBJ2-1, with a weak D call TRBD2 (5 bases). V was trimmed by 4 bases and J by 0 bases, leaving 20 bases between them. The CDR3 spans 18 residues. Per the germline V gene, CDR1 is SGDLS and CDR2 is YYNGEE. In DNA, the CDR3 is TGTGCCAGCAGCCCCCGGATGGGAAGGGAGACCTCCTACAATGAGCAGTTCTTC. Amino acid sequence: CASSPRMGRETSYNEQFF.

The J gene is TRBJ2-7, the V gene TRBV19; D possibly corresponds to TRBD1 (5 bases). This CDR3 has 16 amino acids. Looked up from germline, CDR1 is LNHDA and CDR2 is SQIVND (reference sequence). The V end was cut by 6 bases, the J end by 3 bases, with 21 bases between. Here the CDR3 reads CASRVTDRSTGYEQYF. CDR3 sequence (DNA): TGTGCCAGTAGGGTGACAGATAGGAGTACAGGCTACGAGCAGTACTTC.